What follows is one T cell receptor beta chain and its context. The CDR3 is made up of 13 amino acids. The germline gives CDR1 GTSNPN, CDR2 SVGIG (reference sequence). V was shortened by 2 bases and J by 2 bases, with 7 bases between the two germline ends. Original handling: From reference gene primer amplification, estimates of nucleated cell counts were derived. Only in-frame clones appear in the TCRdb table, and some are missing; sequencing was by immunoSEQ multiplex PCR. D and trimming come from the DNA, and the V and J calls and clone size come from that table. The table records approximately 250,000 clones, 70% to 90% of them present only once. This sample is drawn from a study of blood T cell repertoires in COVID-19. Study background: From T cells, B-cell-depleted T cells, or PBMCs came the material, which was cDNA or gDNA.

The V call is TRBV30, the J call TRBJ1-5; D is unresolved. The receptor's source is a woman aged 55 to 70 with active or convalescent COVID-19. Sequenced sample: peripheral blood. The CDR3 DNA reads TGTGCCTGGAGTTCTCTCGGCAATCAGCCCCAGCATTTT. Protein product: CAWSSLGNQPQHF.